This TCR beta chain was profiled in a study of blood T cell repertoires in COVID-19. A single count supports this clone. The CDR3 contains 15 residues. Looked up from germline, CDR1 is SGHKS and CDR2 is YYEKEE (reference sequence). The germline V and J ends were trimmed by 6 bases and 0 bases, with 10 bases remaining between them. TCRdb's copy holds only in-frame clones and misses some; the assay was immunoSEQ multiplex PCR. The table has some 110,000 clones, about 89% seen once. The receptor was derived from a human donor in a cohort sampled during active COVID-19. The sequencing sample was made of peripheral blood. This chain joins TRBV5-5 and TRBJ2-6; D possibly corresponds to TRBD1 (5 bases). The CDR3 DNA reads as TGTGCCAGCAACAGGCAAAGCTCTGGGGCCAACGTCCTGACTTTC. Translating gives CASNRQSSGANVLTF.